Below are 14 T cell receptor beta chains sequenced from a single sample in a study of beta chain features in type 1 diabetes (dated by TCRdb to 2016 to 2018). What the study reported, not specific to this receptor: Type 1 diabetes patients showed a moderate but significant shortening of TCRB CDR3 length in all four CD4+ subsets.

The library was produced with the immunoSEQ multiplex PCR assay. All of the isolated RNA was reverse transcribed with the High Capacity cDNA Reverse Transcription Kit, so expressed TCRB transcripts were sequenced. The table was pulled from immuneACCESS by TCRdb, which kept in-frame rearrangements only. Such tables lose some clones; where checked, under half of the loss comes from unresolved V genes, and the rest has no known cause. For this sample there are roughly 340,000 clones; approximately 13% appear just once. The ten largest clones capture about 0.015% of the sample. Which antigens these TCRs recognize remains unknown. The sequencing input was naive CD4+ T cells from blood. The sample's cell subset or site label is to be understood as: true naive CD4+ T cells. The source of these receptors is a woman in her late teens or twenties with type 1 diabetes.

The rearrangement joins TRBV2 to TRBJ2-2; perhaps TRBD1 as D (6 bases). Trimming stripped 0 bases from V and 6 bases from J, with 8 bases between. The CDR3 contains 14 residues. Germline CDR1 SNHLY, CDR2 FYNNEI. The CDR3 loop is CASSEAHRAGELFF. Here the CDR3 DNA reads TGTGCCAGCAGTGAAGCGCACAGGGCCGGGGAGCTGTTTTTT.

This rearrangement joins TRBV28 to TRBJ2-1, with TRBD2 identical over 13 bases. There are 19 residues in the CDR3. The junction had 13 bases not matched to a gene; V was cut back by 3 bases and J by 5 bases. Germline V gene data show CDR1 as MDHEN and CDR2 as SYDVKM. This chain's CDR3 is CASSFNPGTSGKWNNEQFF. CDR3 DNA: TGTGCCAGCAGTTTTAATCCTGGGACTAGCGGGAAGTGGAACAATGAGCAGTTCTTC. Together with reference TRBV28 and TRBJ2-1, the CDR3 gives the full variable domain: DVKVTQSSRYLVKRTGEKVFLECVQDMDHENMFWYRQDPGLGLRLIYFSYDVKMKEKGDIPEGYSVSREKKERFSLILESASTNQTSMYLCASSFNPGTSGKWNNEQFFGPGTRLTVL.

The V call is TRBV28, the J call TRBJ1-2; D is unclear. Trimming cost V 2 bases and J 6 bases, with 13 bases left between them. The CDR3 contains 14 residues. CDR1 is MDHEN, CDR2 SYDVKM, per germline. CDR3 protein: CASSLPVIADGYTF. The CDR3 nucleotides are TGTGCCAGCAGTTTACCGGTAATAGCGGATGGCTACACCTTC.

This clone was recorded a few times. The chain carries TRBV21-1 and TRBJ2-1; the table's D call TRBD1 went unverified against the DNA. TRBV21-1 has pseudogene status. The CDR3 consists of 17 residues. The CDR3 is CASSMGQGRPSYNEQFF. The CDR3 coding sequence is TGTGCCAGCAGCATGGGACAGGGCCGCCCCTCCTACAATGAGCAGTTCTTC.

CDR3 nucleotides: TGTGCCTGGAGGGAGACTAGCGGGAGATCGGCCAAAAACATTCAGTACTTC. This translates into CAWRETSGRSAKNIQYF. This chain joins TRBV30 and TRBJ2-4, with TRBD2 identical over 12 bases. This CDR3 is built from 17 residues. Germline-derived CDR1 and CDR2 are GTSNPN and SVGIG (reference sequence). V lost 3 bases and J lost 1; bases outside the gene matches: 7. Together with reference TRBV30 and TRBJ2-4, the CDR3 gives the full variable domain: SQTIHQWPATLVQPVGSPLSLECTVEGTSNPNLYWYRQAAGRGLQLLFYSVGIGQISSEVPQNLSASRPQDRQFILSSKKLLLSDSGFYLCAWRETSGRSAKNIQYFGAGTRLSVL.

The chain has TRBV29-1 and TRBJ1-1; possibly TRBD1 for D (5 bases). From germline, CDR1 is SQVTM and CDR2 ANQGSEA. The length of the CDR3 is 12 residues. V was pared by 6 bases and J by 4 bases, with 12 bases between. The DNA for the CDR3 is TGCAGCGTCAAAGGGGCGGCCACTGAAGCTTTCTTT. It yields the protein CSVKGAATEAFF.

The chain is built from TRBV27 and TRBJ2-7, with 8 bases matching TRBD2. The germline V gene has CDR1 MNHEY and CDR2 SMNVEV (reference sequence). V shed 3 bases and J 2 bases; nucleotides not matched to a gene: 0. The CDR3 sequence is 13 residues long. This chain's CDR3 is CASSLTSAYEQYF. In nucleotides, the CDR3 is TGTGCCAGCAGTTTGACTAGCGCCTACGAGCAGTACTTC.

This chain connects TRBV18 to TRBJ2-1, with 10 bases fitting TRBD2. Germline CDR1 is KGHSH and CDR2 is LQKENI. V trimming: 0 bases; J trimming: 4 bases; junction bases outside the gene matches: 3. The CDR3 consists of 16 residues. Written as DNA, the CDR3 is TGTGCCAGCTCACCACCGGCTAGCGGGGGTTACAATGAGCAGTTCTTC. Translating it yields CASSPPASGGYNEQFF.

This chain links TRBV18 with TRBJ1-1; 7 bases map to TRBD1. The V and J ends lost 5 bases and 1 base, in that order; junction bases with no gene match: 7. From germline, CDR1 is KGHSH and CDR2 LQKENI. This CDR3 comprises 15 residues. CDR3 protein: CASSTRQGENTEAFF. The CDR3 coding sequence is TGTGCCAGCTCAACCCGACAGGGTGAGAACACTGAAGCTTTCTTT. Using reference TRBV18 and TRBJ1-1 for the parts outside the CDR3, the full variable domain is NAGVMQNPRHLVRRRGQEARLRCSPMKGHSHVYWYRQLPEEGLKFMVYLQKENIIDESGMPKERFSAEFPKEGPSILRIQQVVRGDSAAYFCASSTRQGENTEAFFGQGTRLTVV.

This clone was seen more than once but under ten times. The V and J genes are TRBV18 and TRBJ2-1; 13 nucleotides match TRBD2. The CDR3 is 17 amino acids. The J segment lost 6 bases and the V segment lost 2 bases, leaving 7 bases of the junction unmatched. Germline loops: CDR1 KGHSH, CDR2 LQKENI. In nucleotides, the CDR3 is TGTGCCAGCTCACCAGGGACTAGCGGGGCCATTGGCAATGAGCAGTTCTTC. Translated, it gives CASSPGTSGAIGNEQFF.

This clone was found a few times. The DNA for the CDR3 is TGTGCCAGCAGCCAAGGGACTAGACTAAACATTCAGTACTTC. It encodes CASSQGTRLNIQYF. The chain carries TRBV14 and TRBJ2-4; 7 bases are shared with TRBD2. The J segment lost 6 bases and the V segment lost 1 base, leaving 3 bases of the junction unmatched. The germline CDR1 and CDR2 sequences are SGHDN and FVKESK. CDR3 length: 14 amino acids.

This clone occurred a few times. The V call is TRBV19, the J call TRBJ1-1; tentative D call: TRBD1 (5 bases). This CDR3 is 15 amino acids long. V was cut by 6 bases and J by 0 bases, with 14 bases left in between. Germline CDR1 LNHDA, CDR2 SQIVND (reference sequence). Here the CDR3 reads CASSLEATVNTEAFF. The CDR3 coding sequence is TGTGCCAGTAGCCTTGAAGCGACAGTGAACACTGAAGCTTTCTTT.

This clone was detected a few times. The chain couples TRBV4-2 to TRBJ2-1, with D possibly being TRBD2 (5 bases). The CDR3 loop spans 17 amino acids. Germline lookup yields CDR1 LGHNA and CDR2 YNFKEQ. V was pared by 0 bases and J by 6 bases, with 18 bases between. The DNA of the CDR3 is TGTGCCAGCAGCCAAGAATCGGCGCATGGTCTAGCCAATGAGCAGTTCTTC. Residues: CASSQESAHGLANEQFF.

This clone showed up just a few times. The chain has TRBV27 and TRBJ2-7; 8 nucleotides match TRBD1. The germline V gene has CDR1 MNHEY and CDR2 SMNVEV (reference sequence). V dropped 2 bases and J dropped 11; count of bases not matched to a gene: 5. The length of the CDR3 is 12 residues. The CDR3 loop is CASSLGGQVKYF. The DNA of the CDR3 is TGTGCCAGCAGTTTAGGGGGACAGGTTAAGTACTTC.